The 12 T cell receptor beta chains presented below share a single source sample, sequenced in a study of TIL therapy for anti-PD-1-resistant metastatic lung cancer. Sequencing used immunoSEQ v3. Some clones are missing from TCRdb's copy, which holds only in-frame ones; the method was immunoSEQ multiplex PCR. In the table there are roughly 60,000 clones, more than 75% of which are singletons. Time point meaning: pre-treatment sample, taken before nivolumab and TIL therapy. Specimen: blood, collected at baseline. The source of these receptors is a person aged 25-80 years with non-small cell lung cancer.

The chain employs TRBV6-1 and TRBJ2-3; D is unresolved. Germline assignment: CDR1 MNHNS and CDR2 SASEGT. The length of the CDR3 is 12 residues. V was shortened by 3 bases and J by 4 bases, with 5 bases between the two germline ends. This CDR3 reads CASSETPDTQYF. The DNA of the CDR3 is TGTGCCAGCAGTGAGACCCCAGATACGCAGTATTTT.

V is TRBV10-3 and J is TRBJ2-7; possibly TRBD1 for D (7 bases). Per the germline V gene, CDR1 is ENHRY and CDR2 is SYGVKD. The CDR3 contains 15 residues. Between the trimmed V and J ends, which lost 4 bases and 3 bases, there was a span of 16 bases. Here the CDR3 DNA reads TGTGCCATCAGTGTTGGAGGGGGACAGATCTACGAGCAGTACTTC. It specifies CAISVGGGQIYEQYF.

The chain couples TRBV10-1 to TRBJ1-1, with a weak D call TRBD1 (5 bases). The CDR3 contains 16 residues. Germline CDR1 WNHNN, CDR2 SYGVQD (reference sequence). V was cut by 10 bases and J by 0 bases, with 21 bases left in between. Here the CDR3 DNA reads TGCGCCACCGGGCGGGGTGGGCAGGGATTGAACACTGAAGCTTTCTTT. Translation: CATGRGGQGLNTEAFF.

The gene calls are TRBV5-5 and TRBJ2-5, with D unclear. This CDR3 is built from 14 residues. V was clipped by 0 bases and J by 3 bases, with 9 bases between them. In germline, CDR1 is SGHKS, CDR2 YYEKEE (reference sequence). CDR3 protein: CASSLAPAEETQYF. The CDR3 coding sequence is TGTGCCAGCAGCTTGGCCCCGGCGGAAGAGACCCAGTACTTC.

The rearrangement uses TRBV7-2 and TRBJ2-1; 11 nucleotides agree with TRBD2. Unmatched junction bases numbered 5, after V lost 3 bases and J lost 10 bases. In germline, CDR1 is SGHTA, CDR2 FQGNSA. This CDR3 contains 14 residues. The CDR3 here is CASSFSGGAFEQFF. CDR3 bases: TGTGCCAGCAGCTTTAGCGGGGGGGCCTTCGAGCAGTTCTTC.

The chain carries TRBV25-1 and TRBJ1-1; D is ambiguous. Germline V CDR1 and CDR2: MGHDK, SYGVNS. Trimming stripped 10 bases from V and 10 bases from J, with 16 bases between. There are 11 residues in the CDR3. DNA for the CDR3: TGTGCCACCAGGTCCAGCGAAAGAGCTTTCTTT. It encodes CATRSSERAFF.

The genes are TRBV5-1 and TRBJ1-4; D possibly corresponds to TRBD1 (5 bases). CDR1 and CDR2 from the germline V gene are SGHRS and YFSETQ. The V end lost 0 bases, the J end lost 10 bases, and 22 bases lay between the germline ends. The CDR3 consists of 17 residues. CDR3 coding DNA: TGCGCCAGCAGCTTGGGCGACCCCGGGACGAAGTCAGGAAAACTGTTTTTT. This encodes CASSLGDPGTKSGKLFF.

This chain joins TRBV10-2 and TRBJ1-1, with no clear D. The CDR3 has 12 amino acids. Per germline, CDR1 WSHSY and CDR2 SAAADI. With 6 bases removed from V and 1 base from J, the gap between germline ends came to 6 bases. In DNA, the CDR3 is TGCGCCAGCAGGCCAGGGAACACTGAAGCTTTCTTT. Its translation: CASRPGNTEAFF.

This clone was recorded only once. The V and J genes are TRBV10-3 and TRBJ1-2; no clear D. Germline loops: CDR1 ENHRY, CDR2 SYGVKD. CDR3 length: 14 residues. The V gene lost 0 bases and the J gene lost 4 bases, with 9 bases spanning the gap. The CDR3 DNA reads as TGTGCCATCAGTGAGTCTGTAGGTCCCTATGGCTACACCTTC. Translated: CAISESVGPYGYTF.

The chain uses TRBV19 and TRBJ1-1, with unresolved D. V lost 4 bases and J lost 8, with 8 bases in between. Germline values: CDR1 LNHDA, CDR2 SQIVND (reference sequence). This CDR3 contains 11 residues. This CDR3 reads CASSTGGEAFF. CDR3 sequence (DNA): TGTGCCAGTAGTACGGGAGGGGAAGCTTTCTTT.

The V gene is TRBV28, the J gene TRBJ2-1, with 8 bases fitting TRBD1. The V gene end was trimmed by 5 bases and the J gene end by 3 bases; junction bases not matched to a gene: 9. The CDR3 totals 16 residues. The V gene's germline CDR1 is MDHEN and CDR2 SYDVKM. CDR3 loop: CASSPYGRGLYNEQFF. CDR3 DNA: TGTGCCAGCAGTCCCTACGGCAGGGGGCTCTACAATGAGCAGTTCTTC.

The sample holds a few counts of this clone. The chain recombines TRBV7-3 with TRBJ2-7; tentative D call: TRBD2 (6 bases). V lost 4 bases to trimming and J lost 2 bases, with 15 bases between them. The germline gives CDR1 SGHTA, CDR2 FQGTGA. The CDR3 sequence is 15 residues long. The CDR3 loop reads CASSSDPGGTYEQYF. The DNA of the CDR3 is TGTGCCAGCAGCTCGGACCCCGGGGGAACCTACGAGCAGTACTTC.